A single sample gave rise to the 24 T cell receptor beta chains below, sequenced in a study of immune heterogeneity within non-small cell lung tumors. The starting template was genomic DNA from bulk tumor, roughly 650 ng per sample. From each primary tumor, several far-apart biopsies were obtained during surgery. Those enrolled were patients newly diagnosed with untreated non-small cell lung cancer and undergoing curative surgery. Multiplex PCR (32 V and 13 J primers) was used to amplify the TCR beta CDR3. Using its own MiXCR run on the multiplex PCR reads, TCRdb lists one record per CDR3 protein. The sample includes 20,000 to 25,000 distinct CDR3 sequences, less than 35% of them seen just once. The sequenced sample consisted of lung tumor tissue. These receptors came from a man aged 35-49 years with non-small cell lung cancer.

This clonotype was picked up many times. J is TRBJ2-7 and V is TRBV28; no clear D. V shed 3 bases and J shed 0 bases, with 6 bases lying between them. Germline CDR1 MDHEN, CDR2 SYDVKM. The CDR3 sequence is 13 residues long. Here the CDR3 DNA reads TGTGCCAGCAGTTTGAGGAGCTCCTACGAGCAGTACTTC. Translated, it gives CASSLRSSYEQYF.

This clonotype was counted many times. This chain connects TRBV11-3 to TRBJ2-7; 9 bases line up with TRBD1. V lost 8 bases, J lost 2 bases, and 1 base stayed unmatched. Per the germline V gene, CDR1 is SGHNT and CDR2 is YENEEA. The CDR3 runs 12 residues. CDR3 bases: TGTGCCAGCCGGGACAGGGCCTACGAGCAGTACTTC. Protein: CASRDRAYEQYF.

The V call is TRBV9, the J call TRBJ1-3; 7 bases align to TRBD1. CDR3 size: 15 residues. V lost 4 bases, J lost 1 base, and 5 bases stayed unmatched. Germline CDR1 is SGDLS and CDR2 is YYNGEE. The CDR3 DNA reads TGTGCCAGCAGCATTACAGGGGATTCTGGAAACACCATATATTTT. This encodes CASSITGDSGNTIYF. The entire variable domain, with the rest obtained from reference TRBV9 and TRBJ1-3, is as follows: DSGVTQTPKHLITATGQRVTLRCSPRSGDLSVYWYQQSLDQGLQFLIQYYNGEERAKGNILERFSAQQFPDLHSELNLSSLELGDSALYFCASSITGDSGNTIYFGEGSWLTVV.

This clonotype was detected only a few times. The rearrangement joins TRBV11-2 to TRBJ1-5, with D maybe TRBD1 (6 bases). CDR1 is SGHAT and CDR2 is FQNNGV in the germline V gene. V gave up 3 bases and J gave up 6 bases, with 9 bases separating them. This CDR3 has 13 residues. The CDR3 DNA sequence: TGTGCCAGCAGCTTGGAGGGGGTTCAGCCCCAGCATTTT. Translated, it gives CASSLEGVQPQHF.

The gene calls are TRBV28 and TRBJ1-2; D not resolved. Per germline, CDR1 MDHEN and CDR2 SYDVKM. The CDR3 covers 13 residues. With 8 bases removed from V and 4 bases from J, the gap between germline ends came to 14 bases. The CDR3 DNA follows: TGTGCCAGCCTCAGTCAGGCCCTCTATGGCTACACCTTC. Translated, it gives CASLSQALYGYTF.

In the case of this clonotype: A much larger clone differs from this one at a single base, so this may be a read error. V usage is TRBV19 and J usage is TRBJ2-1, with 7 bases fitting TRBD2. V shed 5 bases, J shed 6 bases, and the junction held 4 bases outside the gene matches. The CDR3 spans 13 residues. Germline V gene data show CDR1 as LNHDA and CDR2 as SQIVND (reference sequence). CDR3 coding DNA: TGTGCCAGTAGTGCGACTAGCTGCAATGAGCAGTTCTTC. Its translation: CASSATSCNEQFF.

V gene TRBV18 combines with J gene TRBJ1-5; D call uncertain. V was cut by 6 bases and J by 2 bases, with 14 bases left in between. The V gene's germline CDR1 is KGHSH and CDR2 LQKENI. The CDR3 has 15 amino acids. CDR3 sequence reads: CASSQLRLGNQPQHF. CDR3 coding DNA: TGTGCCAGCTCTCAATTGCGTCTGGGCAATCAGCCCCAGCATTTT.

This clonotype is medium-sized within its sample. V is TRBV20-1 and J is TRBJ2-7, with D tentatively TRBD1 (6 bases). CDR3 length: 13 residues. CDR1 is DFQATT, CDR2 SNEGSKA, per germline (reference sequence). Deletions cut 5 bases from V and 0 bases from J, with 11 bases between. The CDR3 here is CSARDTNSYEQYF. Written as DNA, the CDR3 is TGCAGTGCTCGGGACACCAACTCCTACGAGCAGTACTTC.

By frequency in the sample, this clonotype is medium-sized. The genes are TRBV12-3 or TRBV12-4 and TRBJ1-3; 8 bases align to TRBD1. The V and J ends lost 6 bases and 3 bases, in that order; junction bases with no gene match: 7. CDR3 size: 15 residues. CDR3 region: CASSEDRVGGNTIYF. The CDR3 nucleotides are TGTGCCAGCAGCGAGGACAGGGTCGGTGGAAACACCATATATTTT.

CDR3 loop: CARGRTGTVGYNEQFF. The CDR3 nucleotides read TGTGCCAGAGGAAGAACCGGGACAGTAGGTTACAATGAGCAGTTCTTC. The rearrangement joins TRBV11-3 to TRBJ2-1; 7 positions match TRBD1. Germline V gene lookup returns CDR1 SGHNT and CDR2 YENEEA. CDR3 length: 16 amino acids. V was clipped by 9 bases and J by 4 bases; unmatched bases: 15.

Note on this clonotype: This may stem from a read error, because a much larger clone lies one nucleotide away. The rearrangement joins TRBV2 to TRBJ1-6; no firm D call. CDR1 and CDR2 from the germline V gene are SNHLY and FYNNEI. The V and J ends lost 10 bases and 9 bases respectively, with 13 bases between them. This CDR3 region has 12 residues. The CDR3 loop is CAIKVVSSPLHF. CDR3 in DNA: TGTGCCATCAAAGTCGTGAGTTCACCCCTCCACTTT.

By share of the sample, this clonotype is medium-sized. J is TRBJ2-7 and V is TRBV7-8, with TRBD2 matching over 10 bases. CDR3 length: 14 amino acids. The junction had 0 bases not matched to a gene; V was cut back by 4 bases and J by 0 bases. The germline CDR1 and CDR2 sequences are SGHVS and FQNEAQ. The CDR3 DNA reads TGTGCCAGCAGCTCTAGCGGGAGCTCCTACGAGCAGTACTTC. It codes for CASSSSGSSYEQYF.

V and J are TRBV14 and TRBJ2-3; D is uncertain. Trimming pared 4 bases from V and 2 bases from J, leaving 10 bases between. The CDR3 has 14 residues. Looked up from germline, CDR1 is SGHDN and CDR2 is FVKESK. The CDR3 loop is CASSRDRPTDTQYF. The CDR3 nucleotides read TGTGCCAGCAGCCGTGACCGGCCCACAGATACGCAGTATTTT.

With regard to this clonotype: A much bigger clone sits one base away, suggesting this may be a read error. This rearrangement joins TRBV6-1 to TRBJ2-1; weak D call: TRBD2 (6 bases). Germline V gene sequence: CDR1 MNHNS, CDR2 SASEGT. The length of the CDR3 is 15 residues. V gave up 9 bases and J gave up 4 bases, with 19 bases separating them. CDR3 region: CARSPGTAPYNEQFF. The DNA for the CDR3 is TGTGCCAGAAGTCCCGGGACTGCCCCATACAATGAGCAGTTCTTC.

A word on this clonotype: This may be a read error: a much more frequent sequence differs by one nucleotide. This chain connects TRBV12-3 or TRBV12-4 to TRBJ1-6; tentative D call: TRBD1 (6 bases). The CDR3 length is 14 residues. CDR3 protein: CASSFGNREGQHYF. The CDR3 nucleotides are TGTGCCAGCAGTTTTGGGAACAGGGAAGGCCAGCATTACTTC.

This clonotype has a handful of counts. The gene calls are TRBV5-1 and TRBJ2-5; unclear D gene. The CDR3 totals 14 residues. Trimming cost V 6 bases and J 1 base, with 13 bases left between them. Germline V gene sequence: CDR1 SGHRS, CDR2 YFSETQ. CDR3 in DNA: TGCGCCAGCAATAAGGCGTATGCCCAAGAGACCCAGTACTTC. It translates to CASNKAYAQETQYF. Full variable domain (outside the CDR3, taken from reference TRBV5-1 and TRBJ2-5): KAGVTQTPRYLIKTRGQQVTLSCSPISGHRSVSWYQQTPGQGLQFLFEYFSETQRNKGNFPGRFSGRQFSNSRSEMNVSTLELGDSALYLCASNKAYAQETQYFGPGTRLLVL.

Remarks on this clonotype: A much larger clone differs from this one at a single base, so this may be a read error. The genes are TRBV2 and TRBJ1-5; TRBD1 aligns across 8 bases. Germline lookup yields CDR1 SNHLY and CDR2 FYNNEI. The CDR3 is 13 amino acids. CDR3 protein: CAGRQGRDQPQHF. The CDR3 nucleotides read TGTGCCGGCAGACAGGGGAGGGATCAGCCCCAGCATTTT.

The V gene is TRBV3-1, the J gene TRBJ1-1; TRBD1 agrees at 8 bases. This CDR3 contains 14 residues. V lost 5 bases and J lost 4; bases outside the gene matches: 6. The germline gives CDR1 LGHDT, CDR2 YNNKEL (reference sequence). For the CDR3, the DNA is TGTGCCAGCAGCAACTCAGGGGGCGGCACTGAAGCTTTCTTT. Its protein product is CASSNSGGGTEAFF. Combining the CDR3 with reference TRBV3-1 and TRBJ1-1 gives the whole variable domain DTAVSQTPKYLVTQMGNDKSIKCEQNLGHDTMYWYKQDSKKFLKIMFSYNNKELIINETVPNRFSPKSPDKAHLNLHINSLELGDSAVYFCASSNSGGGTEAFFGQGTRLTVV.

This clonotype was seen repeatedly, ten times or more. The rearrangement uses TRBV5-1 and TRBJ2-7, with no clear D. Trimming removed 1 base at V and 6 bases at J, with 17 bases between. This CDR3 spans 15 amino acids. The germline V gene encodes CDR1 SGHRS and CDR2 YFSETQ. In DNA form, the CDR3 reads TGCGCCAGCAGCTTGTCGGGCCAGGACGCAGGCGAGCAGTACTTC. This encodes CASSLSGQDAGEQYF.

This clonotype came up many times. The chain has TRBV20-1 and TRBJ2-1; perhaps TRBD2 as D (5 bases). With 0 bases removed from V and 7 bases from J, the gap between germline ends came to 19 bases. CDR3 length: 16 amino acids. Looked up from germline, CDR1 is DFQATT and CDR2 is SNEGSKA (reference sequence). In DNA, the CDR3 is TGCAGTGCTAGAGATCAGGAACTAGGCGGCCGTAATGAGCAGTTCTTC. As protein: CSARDQELGGRNEQFF.

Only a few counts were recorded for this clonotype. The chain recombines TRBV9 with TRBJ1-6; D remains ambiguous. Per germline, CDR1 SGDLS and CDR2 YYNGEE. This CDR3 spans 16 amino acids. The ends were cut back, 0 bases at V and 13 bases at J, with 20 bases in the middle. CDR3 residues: CASSVAPSPTGEPLHF. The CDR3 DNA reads TGTGCCAGCAGCGTAGCGCCGAGTCCCACCGGTGAGCCCCTCCACTTT.

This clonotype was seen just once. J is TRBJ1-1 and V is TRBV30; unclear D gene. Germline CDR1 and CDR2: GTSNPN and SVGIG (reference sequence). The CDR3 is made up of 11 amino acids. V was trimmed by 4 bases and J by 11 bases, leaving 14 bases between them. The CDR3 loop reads CAWTRDLDAFF. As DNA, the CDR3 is TGTGCCTGGACTCGGGATCTTGACGCTTTCTTT. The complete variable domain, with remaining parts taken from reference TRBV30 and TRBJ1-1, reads SQTIHQWPATLVQPVGSPLSLECTVEGTSNPNLYWYRQAAGRGLQLLFYSVGIGQISSEVPQNLSASRPQDRQFILSSKKLLLSDSGFYLCAWTRDLDAFFGQGTRLTVV.

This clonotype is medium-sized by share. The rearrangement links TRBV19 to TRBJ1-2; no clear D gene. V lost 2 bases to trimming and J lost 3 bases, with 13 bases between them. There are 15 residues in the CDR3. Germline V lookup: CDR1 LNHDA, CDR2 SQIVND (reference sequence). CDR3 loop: CASSIRGGKDYGYTF. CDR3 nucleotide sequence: TGTGCCAGTAGTATAAGAGGAGGGAAGGACTATGGCTACACCTTC. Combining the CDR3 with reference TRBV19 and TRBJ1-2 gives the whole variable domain DGGITQSPKYLFRKEGQNVTLSCEQNLNHDAMYWYRQDPGQGLRLIYYSQIVNDFQKGDIAEGYSVSREKKESFPLTVTSAQKNPTAFYLCASSIRGGKDYGYTFGSGTRLTVV.

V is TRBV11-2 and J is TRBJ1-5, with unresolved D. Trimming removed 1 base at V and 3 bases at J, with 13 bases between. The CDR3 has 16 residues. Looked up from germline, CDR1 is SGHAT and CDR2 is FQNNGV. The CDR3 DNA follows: TGTGCCAGCAGCTTAGGTCACAGTGGACTCAATCAGCCCCAGCATTTT. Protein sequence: CASSLGHSGLNQPQHF.